This T cell receptor beta chain was recovered during a study of blood T cells in healthy people across ages. Study in general: Through template switching, about one barcoded beta molecule was captured per two T cells, as measured in model experiments.

CDR1 DFQATT and CDR2 SNEGSKA come from the germline V gene (reference sequence). The CDR3 extends over 16 amino acids. After removal of 3 bases from V and 8 bases from J, the junction contained 11 bases not matched to a gene. Primers used in a second PCR of about 6 to 11 cycles were a sample-barcoded 5' primer and a J-beta primer mix. MiXCR, run by TCRdb on the 5' RACE reads, gives a single entry per CDR3 protein. The sample carries approximately 690,000 distinct CDR3 sequences, 40% to 50% recorded once. The sequenced material came from blood. This chain joins TRBV20-1 and TRBJ2-2; 11 bases align to TRBD2. This clonotype was sampled from a man at least 80 years old in good health. The CDR3 DNA reads as TGCAGTGCTAGGACGACTAGCGGGACCCCGCCGGGGGAGCTGTTTTTT. Its translation: CSARTTSGTPPGELFF.